This T cell receptor beta chain was recovered during a study of blood T cell repertoires in COVID-19. In the study overall: Sites in the United States, Italy and Spain provided acute and convalescent COVID-19 samples. PBMCs, B-cell-depleted T cells, or T cells were the source of the cDNA or gDNA that made up the material.

The germline V gene has CDR1 SGHVS and CDR2 FQNEAQ. The CDR3 runs to 13 residues. Trimming removed 5 bases from V and 5 bases from J; junction bases left unmatched: 3. Per the original methods: From reference gene primer amplification, estimates of nucleated cell counts were derived. This table comes from immunoSEQ multiplex PCR, and its TCRdb copy is limited to in-frame clones, with some not included. That table gives V, J and clone size, and the DNA gave D and trimming. Of about 140,000 clones listed, about 91% were seen once; the top ten hold over 1.5%. Material: peripheral blood. This chain links TRBV7-8 with TRBJ2-1; 7 bases map to TRBD2. This TCR was sampled from a woman in her sixties with acute or convalescent COVID-19. The CDR3 DNA is TGTGCCAGCAGCGTGGGACTACACAATGAGCAGTTCTTC. Translation gives CASSVGLHNEQFF.